Listed below are T cell receptor beta chains from one sample, sequenced in a study of Ad26.COV2.S vaccination and SARS-CoV-2 variants. Produced via immunoSEQ multiplex PCR; TCRdb's table is partial and in-frame only. This table holds under 550,000 clones, around 87% found once. Specimen: peripheral blood, collected in a trial of Ad26.COV2.S vaccine versus placebo. These receptor sequences come from a person between 18 and 60 years old who received the Ad26.COV2.S COVID-19 vaccine or a placebo. Both conserved end residues are part of each CDR3. The D gene is left open where the match is weak. Clone size is stated in some rows and not others, as once, few, many or a class when expanded.

CASSFRGVNTGELFF	TGTGCCAGCAGTTTCAGGGGGGTGAACACCGGGGAGCTGTTTTTT	NA	NA	TRBV28	TRBJ2-2
CASSLESSGGYEQYF	TGTGCCAGCAGCTTAGAGTCTAGCGGGGGCTACGAGCAGTACTTC	TRBD2	NA	TRBV7-2	TRBJ2-7
CASSSGQGIHNEQFF	TGCGCCAGCAGCTCGGGACAGGGAATTCACAATGAGCAGTTCTTC	TRBD1	NA	TRBV5-1	TRBJ2-1
CASRLQGAGYEQYF	TGTGCCAGCAGGCTACAGGGGGCGGGCTACGAGCAGTACTTC	TRBD1	NA	TRBV28	TRBJ2-7
CAWSVKGANGYTF	TGTGCCTGGAGTGTAAAGGGGGCGAACGGCTACACCTTC	TRBD1	NA	TRBV30	TRBJ1-2
CASSLGQVLKETQYF	TGTGCCAGCAGTTTGGGACAAGTTTTAAAAGAGACCCAGTACTTC	NA	NA	TRBV28	TRBJ2-5
CASSLVLGGRDEQYF	TGTGCCAGCAGCTTAGTTCTGGGGGGGCGGGACGAGCAGTACTTC	NA	NA	TRBV7-6	TRBJ2-7
CASSLVRGGETQYF	TGTGCCAGCAGCTTGGTTCGCGGCGGAGAGACCCAGTACTTC	NA	NA	TRBV5-4	TRBJ2-5
CATTDRGADYSNQPQHF	TGTGCCACAACAGACAGGGGGGCGGATTATAGCAATCAGCCCCAGCATTTT	TRBD1	NA	TRBV15	TRBJ1-5
CASSLEQGAGLAYEQYF	TGTGCCAGCAGCTTAGAGCAGGGAGCCGGGTTGGCCTACGAGCAGTACTTC	NA	once	TRBV13	TRBJ2-7
CASSDVEGANPGELFF	TGTGCCAGCAGTGATGTGGAGGGGGCGAATCCCGGGGAGCTGTTTTTT	NA	NA	TRBV2	TRBJ2-2
CASSQVTGGYLGALHF	TGCGCCAGCAGCCAAGTAACAGGGGGCTACCTAGGGGCCCTCCACTTT	TRBD1	NA	TRBV4-3	TRBJ1-6
CASSEIVEKLFF	TGTGCCAGCAGTGAAATCGTGGAAAAACTGTTTTTT	NA	NA	TRBV2	TRBJ1-4
CASSSQRDTDTQYF	TGTGCCAGCAGTTCCCAGCGGGACACAGATACGCAGTATTTT	TRBD2	NA	TRBV7-3	TRBJ2-3
CASSIGQGDYGYTF	TGTGCCAGTAGTATCGGACAGGGTGACTATGGCTACACCTTC	TRBD1	NA	TRBV19	TRBJ1-2
CASSGRVRQHSPLHF	TGTGCCAGCAGTGGGAGAGTCCGGCAGCATTCACCCCTCCACTTT	NA	NA	TRBV7-2	TRBJ1-6